This T cell receptor (beta chain) was captured by sequencing in a study of blood T cell repertoires in COVID-19. Study information: Specimens from acute and convalescent COVID-19 originated in the United States, Italy and Spain. From T cells, B-cell-depleted T cells, or PBMCs came the material, which was cDNA or gDNA.

Repertoires were generated with immunoSEQ multiplex PCR, while TCRdb's copy carries only in-frame clones and drops some. This table holds approximately 300,000 clones, approximately 85% found once. Recruited during active infection, patients (from Seattle) were subsequently followed longitudinally. Trimming stripped 2 bases from V and 7 bases from J, with 30 bases between. There are 20 residues in the CDR3. Germline V gene sequence: CDR1 SGHTA, CDR2 FQGTGA. The specimen sequenced was peripheral blood. The clonotype comes from a human donor with COVID-19, enrolled during active disease. The donor label of this sample is uncertain. The V gene is TRBV7-3, the J gene TRBJ2-1; maybe TRBD1 (5 bases). The CDR3: CASSLSPSSLGPLTDNEQFF. The CDR3, as DNA: TGTGCCAGCAGCTTATCCCCTAGTTCACTGGGGCCACTAACCGATAATGAGCAGTTCTTC.